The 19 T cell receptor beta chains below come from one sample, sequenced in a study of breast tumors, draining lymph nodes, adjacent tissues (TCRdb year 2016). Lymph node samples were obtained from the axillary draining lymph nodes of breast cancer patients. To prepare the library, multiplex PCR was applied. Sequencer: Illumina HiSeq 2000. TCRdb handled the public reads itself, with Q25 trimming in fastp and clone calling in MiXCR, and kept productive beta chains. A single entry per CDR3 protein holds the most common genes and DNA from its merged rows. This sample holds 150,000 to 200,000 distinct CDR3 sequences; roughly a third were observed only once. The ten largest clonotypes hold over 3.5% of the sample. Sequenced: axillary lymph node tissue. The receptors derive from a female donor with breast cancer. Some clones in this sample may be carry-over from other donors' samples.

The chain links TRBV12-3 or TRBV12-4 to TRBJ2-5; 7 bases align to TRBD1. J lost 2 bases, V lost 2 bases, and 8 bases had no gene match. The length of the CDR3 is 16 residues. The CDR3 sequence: CASSLRRGQRQETQYF. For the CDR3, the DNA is TGTGCCAGCAGTTTAAGACGGGGACAGAGACAAGAGACCCAGTACTTC.

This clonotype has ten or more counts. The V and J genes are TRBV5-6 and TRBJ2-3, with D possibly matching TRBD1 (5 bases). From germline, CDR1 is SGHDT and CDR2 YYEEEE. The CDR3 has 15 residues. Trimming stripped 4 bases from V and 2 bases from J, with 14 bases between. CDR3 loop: CASSRQNFNTDTQYF. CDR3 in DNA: TGTGCCAGCAGCAGACAGAATTTTAACACAGATACGCAGTATTTT.

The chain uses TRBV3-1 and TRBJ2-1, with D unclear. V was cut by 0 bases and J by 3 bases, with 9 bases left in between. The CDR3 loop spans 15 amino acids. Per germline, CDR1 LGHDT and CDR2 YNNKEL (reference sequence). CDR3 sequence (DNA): TGTGCCAGCAGCCAAGAAATAATTTACTACAATGAGCAGTTCTTC. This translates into CASSQEIIYYNEQFF.

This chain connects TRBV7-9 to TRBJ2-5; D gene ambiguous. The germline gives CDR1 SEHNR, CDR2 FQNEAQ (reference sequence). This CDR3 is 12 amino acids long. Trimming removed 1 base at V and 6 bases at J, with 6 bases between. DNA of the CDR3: TGTGCCAGCAGCTTAGTGGTGAAGACCCAGTACTTC. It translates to CASSLVVKTQYF.

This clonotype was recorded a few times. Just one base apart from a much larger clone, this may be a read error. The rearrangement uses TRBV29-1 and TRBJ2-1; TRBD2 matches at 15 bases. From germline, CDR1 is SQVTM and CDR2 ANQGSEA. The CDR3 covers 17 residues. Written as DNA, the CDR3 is TGCAGCACACAGGGACTAGCGGGAGGTAGCGCCTACAATGAGCAGTCCTTC. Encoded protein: CSTQGLAGGSAYNEQSF.

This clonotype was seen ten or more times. CDR3 DNA sequence: TGTGCTAGCCGCGAGGCGAACACCGGGGAGCTGTTTTTT. Its translation: CASREANTGELFF. J is TRBJ2-2 and V is TRBV7-7, with D unresolved. Germline V gene lookup returns CDR1 SSHAT and CDR2 FNYEAQ (reference sequence). This CDR3 comprises 13 residues.

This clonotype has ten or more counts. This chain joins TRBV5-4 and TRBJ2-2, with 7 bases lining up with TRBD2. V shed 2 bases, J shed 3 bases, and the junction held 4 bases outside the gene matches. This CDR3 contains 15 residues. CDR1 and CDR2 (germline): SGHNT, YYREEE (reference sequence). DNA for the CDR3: TGTGCCAGCAGCTTTGGCGGGGGAGACACCGGGGAGCTGTTTTTT. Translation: CASSFGGGDTGELFF.

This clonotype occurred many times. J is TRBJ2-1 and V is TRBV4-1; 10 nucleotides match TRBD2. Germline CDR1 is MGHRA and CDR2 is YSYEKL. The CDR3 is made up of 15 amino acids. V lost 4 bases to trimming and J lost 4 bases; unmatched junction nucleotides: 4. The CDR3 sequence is CASSRTSGRYNEQFF. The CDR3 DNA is TGCGCCAGCAGCCGGACTAGCGGACGATACAATGAGCAGTTCTTC.

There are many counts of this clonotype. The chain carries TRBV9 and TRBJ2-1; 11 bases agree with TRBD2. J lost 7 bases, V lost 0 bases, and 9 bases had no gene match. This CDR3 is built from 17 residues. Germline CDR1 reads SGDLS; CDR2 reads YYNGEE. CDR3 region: CASSVVGTSGEKNEQFF. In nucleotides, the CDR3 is TGTGCCAGCAGCGTAGTAGGGACTAGCGGAGAAAAGAATGAGCAGTTCTTC.

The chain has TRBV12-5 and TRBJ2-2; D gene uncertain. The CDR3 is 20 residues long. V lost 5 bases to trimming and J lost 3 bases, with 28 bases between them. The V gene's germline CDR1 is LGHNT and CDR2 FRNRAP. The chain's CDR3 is CASGTPRAPQLYGYTGELFF. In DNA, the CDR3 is TGTGCTAGTGGTACCCCCCGGGCCCCCCAATTATATGGCTACACCGGGGAGCTGTTTTTT.

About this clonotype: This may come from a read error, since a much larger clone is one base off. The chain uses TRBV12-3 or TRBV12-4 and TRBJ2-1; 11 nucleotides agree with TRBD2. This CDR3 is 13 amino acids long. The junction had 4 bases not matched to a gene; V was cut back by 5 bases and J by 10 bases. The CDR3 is CASSTSGGYEQFF. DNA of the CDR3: TGTGCCAGCAGTACTAGCGGGGGCTACGAGCAGTTCTTC.

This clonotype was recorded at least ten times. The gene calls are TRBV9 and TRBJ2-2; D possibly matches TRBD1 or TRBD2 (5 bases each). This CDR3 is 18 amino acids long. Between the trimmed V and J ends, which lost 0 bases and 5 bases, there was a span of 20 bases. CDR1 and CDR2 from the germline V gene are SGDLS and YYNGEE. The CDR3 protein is CASSVGGGTTHWTGELFF. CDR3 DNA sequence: TGTGCCAGCAGCGTAGGTGGGGGAACCACCCATTGGACCGGGGAGCTGTTTTTT.

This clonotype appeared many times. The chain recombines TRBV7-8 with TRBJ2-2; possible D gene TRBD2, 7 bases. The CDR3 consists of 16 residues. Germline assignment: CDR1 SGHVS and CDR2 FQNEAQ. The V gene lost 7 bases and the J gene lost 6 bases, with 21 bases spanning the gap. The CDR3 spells CASTQTGGAVSGELFF. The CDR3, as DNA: TGTGCCAGCACCCAAACGGGGGGCGCGGTTTCCGGGGAGCTGTTTTTT.

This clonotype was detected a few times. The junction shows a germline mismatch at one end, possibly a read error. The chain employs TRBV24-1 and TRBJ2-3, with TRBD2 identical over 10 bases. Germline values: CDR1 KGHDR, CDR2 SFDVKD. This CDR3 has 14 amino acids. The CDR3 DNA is TGTGCAACCAGCGGGGGGGATTCCACAGATACGCAGTATTTT. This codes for CATSGGDSTDTQYF.

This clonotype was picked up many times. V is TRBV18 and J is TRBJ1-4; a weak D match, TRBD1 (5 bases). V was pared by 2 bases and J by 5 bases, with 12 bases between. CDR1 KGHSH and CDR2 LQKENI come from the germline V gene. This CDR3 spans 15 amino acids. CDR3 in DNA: TGTGCCAGCTCACCAAGTCAGGGACCGAATGAAAAACTGTTTTTT. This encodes CASSPSQGPNEKLFF.

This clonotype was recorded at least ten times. The CDR3 sequence: CSARDPGRSTGELFF. The CDR3 nucleotides are TGCAGTGCTAGAGATCCGGGGAGGTCCACCGGGGAGCTGTTTTTT. The chain joins TRBV20-1 to TRBJ2-2, with D perhaps TRBD2 (6 bases). Trimming removed 0 bases at V and 4 bases at J, with 12 bases between. The CDR3 extends over 15 amino acids. CDR1 and CDR2 (germline): DFQATT, SNEGSKA (reference sequence).

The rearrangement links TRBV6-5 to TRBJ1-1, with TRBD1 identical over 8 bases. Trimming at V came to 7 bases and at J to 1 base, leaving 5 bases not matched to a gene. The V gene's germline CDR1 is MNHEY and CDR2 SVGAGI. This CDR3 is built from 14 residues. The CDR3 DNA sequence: TGTGCCAGCATTAGGGGGACAGGGAACACTGAAGCTTTCTTT. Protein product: CASIRGTGNTEAFF.

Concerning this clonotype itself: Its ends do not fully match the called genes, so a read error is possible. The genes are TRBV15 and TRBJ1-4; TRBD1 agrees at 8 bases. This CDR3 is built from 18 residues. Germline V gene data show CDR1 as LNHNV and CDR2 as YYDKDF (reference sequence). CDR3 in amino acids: CATSTARDRTPTNEKLLF. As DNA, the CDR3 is TGTGCCACCAGCACGGCGCGGGACAGGACCCCAACTAATGAAAAACTGCTTTTC.

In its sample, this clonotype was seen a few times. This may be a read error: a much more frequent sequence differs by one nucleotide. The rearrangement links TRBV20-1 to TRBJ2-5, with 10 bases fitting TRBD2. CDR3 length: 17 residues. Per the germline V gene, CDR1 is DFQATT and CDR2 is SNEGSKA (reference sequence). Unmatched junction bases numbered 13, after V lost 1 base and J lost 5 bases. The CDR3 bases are TGCAGTGCTAGAGTTTACGGGACTAGCGCGAAGAGGGAGACCCAGTACTTC. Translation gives CSARVYGTSAKRETQYF.